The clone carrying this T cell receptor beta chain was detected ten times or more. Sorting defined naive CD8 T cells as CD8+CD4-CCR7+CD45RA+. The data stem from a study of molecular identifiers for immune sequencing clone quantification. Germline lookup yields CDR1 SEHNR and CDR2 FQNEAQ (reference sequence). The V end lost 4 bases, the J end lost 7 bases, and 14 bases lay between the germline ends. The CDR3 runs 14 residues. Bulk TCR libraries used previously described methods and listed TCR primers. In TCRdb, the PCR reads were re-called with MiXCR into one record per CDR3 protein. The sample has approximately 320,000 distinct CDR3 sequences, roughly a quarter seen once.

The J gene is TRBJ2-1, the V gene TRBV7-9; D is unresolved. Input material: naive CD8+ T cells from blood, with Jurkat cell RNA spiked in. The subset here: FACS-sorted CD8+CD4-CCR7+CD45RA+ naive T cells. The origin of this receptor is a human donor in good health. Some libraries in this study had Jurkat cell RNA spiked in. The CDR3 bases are TGTGCCAGCAGCTCGTACCCCGTCGGGAATGAGCAGTTCTTC. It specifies CASSSYPVGNEQFF.